The source of this TCR beta chain is a study of beta chain features in type 1 diabetes. This clone appeared many times. Its antigen is currently unknown. General study points: Sampled from patients, naive, central memory and Treg TCRB repertoires appeared more similar than those sampled from healthy donors. More deletions and fewer insertions at VDJ junctions were found in patients with type 1 diabetes. TCRB CDR3s were moderately but significantly shorter in Type 1 diabetes patients in all four CD4+ subsets.

The investigators reverse transcribed all of the isolated RNA, so they sequenced expressed TCRB transcripts. Roughly 3.4 million reads per sample on average were obtained from naive, central memory and regulatory T cell samples. Profiling relied on immunoSEQ multiplex PCR, and the TCRdb table lists in-frame clones only, not all of them. The sample records some 360,000 clones, around 10% being singletons. By way of CD45RO/CCR7/CD25/CD127/CD95/CD27, the CD4+ regulatory, stem cell-like memory, central memory and naive cells were sorted. The sequencing sample was made of central memory CD4+ T cells from blood. The source is a man aged 25 to 40 with type 1 diabetes.

Written as DNA, the CDR3 is TGTGCCAGCAGCGTAACTGGCAGGGGGAACACTGAAGCTTTCTTT. It specifies CASSVTGRGNTEAFF. V gene TRBV9 combines with J gene TRBJ1-1, with D possibly matching TRBD1 (6 bases). Trimming took 1 base from V and 1 from J, leaving 11 bases between them. Germline values: CDR1 SGDLS, CDR2 YYNGEE. The CDR3 is 15 amino acids.